This T cell receptor (beta chain) appears in the sequencing data of a study of T-cell reconstitution after alpha-beta-depleted transplantation in children. Preparation of the TCRbeta library was carried out with unique molecular identifiers. TCRdb processed the PCR reads anew with MiXCR; each CDR3 protein has one entry. The sample shows about 230,000 distinct CDR3 sequences, roughly a tenth of them seen only once. Study-level results: By one year post-transplant, T-cell counts and diversity largely arose from T cells that were newly produced. Several hundred expanded graft clones reportedly were the source of alpha-beta T cells about two months after transplant. Surviving recipient T cells and intrathymic progenitors accounted for some patients' high TCRbeta diversity at day 60.

Worth noting for this clonotype: Its antigen is still unknown.

With 10 bases removed from V and 2 bases from J, the gap between germline ends came to 17 bases. Germline CDR1 reads SGHTA; CDR2 reads FQGNSA. This CDR3 contains 14 residues. This receptor was taken from a child younger than two with acute myeloid leukemia, due to receive a stem cell transplant. The V and J genes are TRBV7-2 and TRBJ1-1; no reliable D call. The material sequenced was PBMCs, taken before TCRalphabeta/CD19-depleted stem cell transplant. In DNA, the CDR3 is TGTGCCATCAAAACAACAGAGACAAACACTGAAGCTTTCTTT. Protein product: CAIKTTETNTEAFF.